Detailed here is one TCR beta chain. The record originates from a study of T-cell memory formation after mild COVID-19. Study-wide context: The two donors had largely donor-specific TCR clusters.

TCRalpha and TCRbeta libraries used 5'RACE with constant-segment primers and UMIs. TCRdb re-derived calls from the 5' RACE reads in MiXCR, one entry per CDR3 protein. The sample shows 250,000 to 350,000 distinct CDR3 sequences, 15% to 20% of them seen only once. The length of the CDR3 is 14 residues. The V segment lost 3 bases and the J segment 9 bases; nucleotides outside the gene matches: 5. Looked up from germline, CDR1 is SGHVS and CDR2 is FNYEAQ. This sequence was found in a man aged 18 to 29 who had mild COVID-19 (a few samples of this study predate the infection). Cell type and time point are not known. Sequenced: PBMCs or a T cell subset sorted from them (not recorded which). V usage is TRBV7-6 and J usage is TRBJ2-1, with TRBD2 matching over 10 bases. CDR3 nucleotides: TGTGCCAGCAGCTTGAGCGGGGGGGCGGGTGAGCAGTTCTTC. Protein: CASSLSGGAGEQFF.